This T cell receptor (beta chain) was recorded in a study of identical twins. TCRdb redid the calling of the 5' RACE reads with MiXCR, one entry per CDR3 protein. The sample consists of some 270,000 distinct CDR3 sequences, approximately 8.3% of them appearing once. The V gene's germline CDR1 is SQVTM and CDR2 ANQGSEA. The V and J ends lost 6 bases and 5 bases, in that order; junction bases with no gene match: 7. The CDR3 has 14 amino acids. This clonotype was detected many times. Its target is unknown. General study results and limits: Among beta out-of-frame sequences, excess sharing between twins appeared weaker. Cross-sectional statistics, not tracking of the same donors, supported the conclusions.

The same sample was also studied in work on yellow fever vaccine responses in identical twins.

This clonotype was obtained from a woman under 30 in good health. The sequenced sample was CD8+ T cells sorted from blood. V gene TRBV29-1 combines with J gene TRBJ2-3; TRBD2 matches 11 bases. Here the CDR3 reads CSVGSSGRLDTQYF. CDR3 nucleotides: TGCAGCGTAGGATCTAGCGGGAGGTTAGATACGCAGTATTTT.